This T cell receptor beta chain was sequenced during a study of T cells in Graves' hyperthyroidism and ophthalmopathy (dated 2019 in TCRdb). Turning to the overall study: Peripheral blood samples were taken at the time of initial diagnosis, prior to any treatment. To identify distinguishing TCR V-J signatures, a discovery cohort of around 100 patients was used, comprising 40 to 45 with Graves' ophthalmopathy and some 60 with stable Graves' hyperthyroidism. Whether ophthalmopathy could be predicted prospectively was tested in an independent validation cohort made up of roughly 19 hyperthyroidism patients plus 17 patients who later progressed to ophthalmopathy. The 90 to 100 discovery patients were randomly divided into training and test sets at a 7:3 ratio. The study also compared thyroid tissue and blood T-cell repertoires from roughly 6 Graves' hyperthyroidism patients. Following sampling, methimazole starting at 30 mg daily was given to hyperthyroidism patients, and high-dose intravenous methylprednisolone was given to ophthalmopathy patients. The paper reports TCR Vbeta CDR3 sequencing of 140 or so peripheral blood samples: under 45 ophthalmopathy, some 80 hyperthyroidism and around 17 progressor patients.

Broad study findings and their caveats: No statistical method was used to fix the sample size in advance, and group allocation was not hidden from the investigators. Most expanded thyroid clonotypes (frequency above 0.001) were also found in blood, which suggests that blood repertoires may mirror thyroid immune responses. A model built on a 13 V-J signature distinguished ophthalmopathy from stable hyperthyroidism, reaching 85% to 90% sensitivity and under 84% specificity in cross-validation and 80%/75% in testing. In validation, progression to ophthalmopathy was predicted by the model with almost 71% sensitivity and 72.22% specificity, a median of approximately 6.5 months before onset.

Graves' hyperthyroidism was defined as stable when no progression to ophthalmopathy occurred over 18 months of follow-up. The hyperthyroidism patients were between 18 and 65 years old and newly diagnosed, with a disease duration of less than 2 months. Patients with uncontrolled infections, other autoimmune diseases, pregnancy or lactation were excluded. Diagnoses were based on clinical symptoms, serum thyroxine and TRAb, thyroid ultrasound and orbital computed tomography. PBMCs were separated from approximately 10 ml of fresh peripheral blood using Ficoll-Paque density gradient centrifugation. Total RNA was extracted using Trizol reagent, and RNA quality was assessed on an Agilent 2100 Bioanalyzer. Amplification of TCR beta CDR3 regions was carried out from RNA transcripts. The first round of RT-PCR for the TCR CDR3 was performed with the HTBI primer set and the Qiagen OneStep RT-PCR kit. The libraries were constructed in a second round of multiplex PCR and then size-selected and purified. Paired-end sequencing of the libraries was performed with 100 bp reads on an Illumina HiSeq2000. As for how the authors treated the data: SOAPnuke was used to process the raw data, throwing out any read that contained adapters or uncalled bases, had a mean Phred below 15, or lacked an exact constant-primer or identifier match. High-quality paired reads were merged with COPE v1.2.5, and unique nucleotide sequences were defined as clonotypes. MiTCR v1.1 was used to align clonotypes to the IMGT TRBV, TRBD and TRBJ reference segments. Analysis was restricted to V-J combinations with a frequency above 0.0001, which covered approximately 99% of repertoires. A TCS score was defined as the ratio between F50 (clonal expansion) and ExV (chaos), using BLOSUM62-based TCRdist between CDR3 peptides within each V-J. Welch's t-statistics and random forest reduced around 510 V-J features to 10 to 15, which were used in a naive Bayes classifier (R e1071). Thyroid-blood repertoire similarity was quantified with the Morisita-Horn index. The raw public reads went through TCRdb reprocessing: fastp at Q25, MiXCR clone calling, in-frame beta chains kept. Each CDR3 protein appears once, grouped with its most common genes and DNA. What appears here as the V and J calls and clone size reflects TCRdb's work, not the paper's. The sample profile shows hundreds of thousands of distinct CDR3 sequences; more than 30% of them were found once. More than 7% of the sample goes to the ten largest clones.

Via the germline V gene, CDR1 is MGHDK and CDR2 SYGVNS. From cysteine to phenylalanine, the CDR3 is 16 amino acids long. Just CDR3 DNA is preserved here, 48 bases in frame from base 1. Clipping removes 4 bases from V and 3 bases from J, with 7 as the unmatched junction base count. To note about this clonotype: The antigen it binds to is not known. No much larger clone is present one base from it, and per-base qualities are unavailable.

Input material: blood. The chain is encoded by TRBV25-1 joined to TRBJ2-3, with 10 middle bases fitting TRBD1. The sequence was collected from a man younger than 35 with Graves' hyperthyroidism. Here is the DNA: TGTGCCAGCAGTGCGGACAGGGGGGCCTCAACAGATACGCAGTATTTT. Its product reads: CASSADRGASTDTQYF.